Listed here are 30 T cell receptor beta chains from one sample, sequenced in a study of tumor and adjacent non-tumor tissue in lung cancer (dated by TCRdb to the late 2010s). The library was produced with multiplex PCR. Sequencing took place on an Illumina HiSeq 2500. TCRbeta libraries were constructed through three rounds of nested PCR with primers (Table S4) according to protocols adapted from ARM-PCR. Clones were called with MiXCR by TCRdb after fastp trimmed the public reads at Q25, and only in-frame beta chains were retained. Each CDR3 protein gets just one entry, which takes the most common genes and DNA from the rows behind it. In all, the sample holds 70,000 to 90,000 distinct CDR3 sequences, and roughly 76% of those were seen once. Roughly 14% of the sample is held by the ten biggest clonotypes. Bulk unsorted tissue served as the source for RNA extraction, and RNA quality was assessed using a NanoDrop ND-1000 and an Agilent 2100.

Sequencing was performed on lung tumor tissue. The receptors shown here come from a woman aged 50 to 60 with non-small cell lung cancer.

This clonotype was picked up a small number of times. The chain employs TRBV11-1 and TRBJ2-3, with 7 bases aligning to TRBD1. Unmatched junction bases numbered 10, after V lost 10 bases and J lost 6 bases. This CDR3 is 13 amino acids long. The germline gives CDR1 SGHAT, CDR2 FQDESV (reference sequence). The CDR3 bases are TGTGCCAACAGAATGACAGGGATGGATACGCAGTATTTT. As protein: CANRMTGMDTQYF.

A note on this clonotype: Germline is not matched at one junction end, which may reflect a read error. V usage is TRBV29-1 and J usage is TRBJ2-3; D remains unclear. Germline V gene sequence: CDR1 SQVTM, CDR2 ANQGSEA. The CDR3 totals 12 residues. The CDR3 DNA reads as TGCAGCCATAGAACAAGCACAGATAAGCAGTATTTT. Its translation: CSHRTSTDKQYF.

This clonotype counts as medium-sized. V usage is TRBV20-1 and J usage is TRBJ2-2; no clear D gene. The germline V and J ends were trimmed by 2 bases and 7 bases, with 5 bases remaining between them. The CDR3 length is 11 residues. Germline CDR1 DFQATT, CDR2 SNEGSKA (reference sequence). CDR3 sequence reads: CSARSFGELFF. The CDR3, as DNA: TGCAGTGCTAGAAGTTTCGGGGAGCTGTTTTTT.

This clonotype is judged medium-sized. This chain uses TRBV4-2 with TRBJ1-5; TRBD1 agrees at 9 bases. CDR1 and CDR2 from the germline V gene are LGHNA and YNFKEQ. CDR3 length equals 15 residues. The trim removed 4 bases at V and 6 bases at J, leaving 7 bases unmatched. The CDR3 region is CASSRSTGGGQPQHF. In DNA, the CDR3 is TGTGCCAGCAGCCGATCTACAGGGGGCGGTCAGCCCCAGCATTTT.

Regarding this clonotype: Since the CDR3 does not end with the conserved phenylalanine or tryptophan, this likely comes from a read error. V usage is TRBV20-1 and J usage is TRBJ2-1; D is unclear. CDR1 DFQATT and CDR2 SNEGSKA come from the germline V gene (reference sequence). The CDR3 loop spans 16 amino acids. Trimming cost V 5 bases and J 0 bases, with 17 bases left between them. The CDR3, as DNA: TGCAGTGCTGGAAGACTGGTGGTGAGCTCCTACAATGAGCAGTTCTAC. It translates to CSAGRLVVSSYNEQFY.

This clonotype was seen more than once but under ten times. Germline is not matched at one junction end, which may reflect a read error. J is TRBJ1-5 and V is TRBV4-1; D gene ambiguous. CDR3 length: 13 residues. Germline V gene lookup returns CDR1 MGHRA and CDR2 YSYEKL. CDR3 residues: CASSQLMCQPQHF. CDR3 DNA sequence: TGTGCCAGCAGCCAGTTGATGTGTCAGCCCCAGCATTTT.

As for this clonotype: A junction end diverges from the germline sequence, so it may reflect a read error. This chain links TRBV11-1 with TRBJ2-1, with D hard to call. The CDR3 runs 15 residues. Per the germline V gene, CDR1 is SGHAT and CDR2 is FQDESV (reference sequence). This CDR3 reads CPSSSGPSSYNGEFF. The CDR3 coding sequence is TGTCCCAGCAGCTCTGGCCCGAGCTCCTACAATGGGGAGTTCTTC.

Concerning this clonotype itself: Relative to the germline gene, one junction end is altered; a read error may explain this. V and J are TRBV4-2 and TRBJ2-5, with D possibly being TRBD1 (5 bases). Germline assignment: CDR1 LGHNA and CDR2 YNFKEQ. The CDR3 sequence is 15 residues long. In DNA form, the CDR3 reads TGTGCCAGCAGTCAAGTCGTCGGCAGGGAAGAAACCCAGTACTTC. Encoded protein: CASSQVVGREETQYF.

As regards this clonotype: Compared with germline, one end of the junction differs, possibly owing to a read error. This chain uses TRBV5-6 with TRBJ2-2; 10 bases agree with TRBD2. Germline CDR1 SGHDT, CDR2 YYEEEE. This CDR3 spans 18 amino acids. CDR3 sequence reads: CASSSRLAGLRNTGVLFF. The CDR3 DNA sequence: TGTGCCAGCAGCTCCCGACTAGCGGGTTTAAGAAACACAGGGGTGCTGTTTTTT.

This chain joins TRBV11-1 and TRBJ2-3; D assignment may be TRBD1 or TRBD2 (5 bases each). CDR3 length: 13 amino acids. Germline V CDR1 and CDR2: SGHAT, FQDESV (reference sequence). CDR3 loop: CDSRGTGMDTQYF. The CDR3 region has the DNA TGTGATAGCAGAGGGACGGGGATGGATACGCAGTATTTT.

The chain couples TRBV20-1 to TRBJ2-1; the match to TRBD1 covers 9 bases. Trimming took 6 bases from V and 13 from J; bases not matched to a gene: 13. The length of the CDR3 is 13 residues. Germline CDR1 and CDR2: DFQATT and SNEGSKA (reference sequence). The CDR3 is CSARDRAYNKQFF. In DNA, the CDR3 is TGCAGTGCCCGGGACAGGGCCTACAATAAACAGTTCTTC.

By share, this clonotype ranks as medium-sized. This chain connects TRBV10-3 to TRBJ2-1; D might be TRBD1 (6 bases). Per germline, CDR1 ENHRY and CDR2 SYGVKD. The CDR3 contains 14 residues. Trimming removed 4 bases from V and 4 bases from J, with 11 bases in between. The CDR3 is CAISGEGGYNEQFF. The DNA of the CDR3 is TGTGCCATCAGTGGCGAAGGGGGATACAATGAGCAGTTCTTC.

As concerns this clonotype: Since no conserved phenylalanine or tryptophan closes the CDR3, a read error is the likely cause. The chain is built from TRBV12-3 or TRBV12-4 and TRBJ1-1, with a possible D match to TRBD1 (5 bases). V lost 11 bases and J lost 6, with 25 bases in between. This CDR3 spans 15 amino acids. The CDR3 DNA is TGTGCCGGCATTCAACGGGGACGGGGTAACCCTGAAGCTTTCATT. Translated: CAGIQRGRGNPEAFI.

With respect to this clonotype: Because the CDR3 is missing its conserved closing phenylalanine or tryptophan, this is likely a read error. The chain has TRBV29-1 and TRBJ2-5, with D possibly being TRBD1 or TRBD2 (6 bases each). Germline CDR1 and CDR2: SQVTM and ANQGSEA. CDR3 size: 15 residues. CDR3: CSIVRGVTRQESQYL. The CDR3 DNA is TGCAGCATTGTGAGGGGGGTGACACGTCAAGAGAGCCAGTACCTC.

As concerns this clonotype: The junction departs from germline at one end; a sequencing error may be responsible. The rearrangement joins TRBV18 to TRBJ2-1; 7 bases fit TRBD2. Germline V gene sequence: CDR1 KGHSH, CDR2 LQKENI. The CDR3 is 19 residues long. The CDR3 region is CGSSPLREGLGSSYNEQFF. CDR3 DNA sequence: TGTGGCAGCTCACCATTGAGGGAGGGCCTAGGGAGCTCCTACAATGAGCAGTTCTTC.

With regard to this clonotype: Germline is not matched at one junction end, which may reflect a read error. The J gene is TRBJ1-4, the V gene TRBV10-3; TRBD1 might be the D (5 bases). The CDR3 has 16 residues. Germline CDR1 and CDR2: ENHRY and SYGVKD. This CDR3 reads CTISESKGASSEKLFF. For the CDR3, the DNA is TGTACCATCAGTGAGTCGAAAGGGGCGAGTAGTGAAAAACTGTTTTTT.

This clonotype was observed a few times. The junction departs from germline at one end; a sequencing error may be responsible. J is TRBJ2-5 and V is TRBV11-2; 10 bases are a match to TRBD1. The germline V gene has CDR1 SGHAT and CDR2 FQNNGV. The length of the CDR3 is 13 residues. CDR3 protein: CASSRDRGQTEYF. The CDR3 nucleotides are TGTGCCAGTAGCCGTGACAGGGGGCAGACCGAGTACTTC.

This clonotype was detected many times. Given the absence of the conserved phenylalanine or tryptophan at the CDR3 end, a read error is likely. The rearrangement joins TRBV6-1 to TRBJ1-1; tentatively, D is TRBD1 (5 bases). The germline CDR1 and CDR2 sequences are MNHNS and SASEGT. V lost 5 bases, J lost 7 bases, and 17 bases lay in between. The CDR3 has 14 amino acids. The CDR3 here is CASSFDRAPFEAFL. The CDR3 nucleotides are TGTGCCAGCAGTTTTGACAGAGCTCCATTTGAAGCTTTCCTT.

Sample share makes this clonotype large. This chain joins TRBV11-2 and TRBJ2-3; 14 bases agree with TRBD2. Losses at the gene ends were 3 bases for V and 4 bases for J; bases not matched to a gene: 6. Looked up from germline, CDR1 is SGHAT and CDR2 is FQNNGV. This CDR3 has 17 amino acids. CDR3 loop: CASSLDPGLAGADTQYF. The CDR3 DNA reads as TGTGCCAGCAGCTTGGACCCGGGACTAGCGGGAGCAGATACGCAGTATTTT.

To note about this clonotype: One end of the junction varies from germline; a read error may be responsible. The V call is TRBV20-1, the J call TRBJ2-3; unclear D gene. The CDR3 length is 14 residues. Per germline, CDR1 DFQATT and CDR2 SNEGSKA (reference sequence). CDR3 coding DNA: TGCAGTGCTAGAGAATTTACAGAAACAGATACGCAATATTTT. Translated, it gives CSAREFTETDTQYF.

Of note for this clonotype: A junction end diverges from the germline sequence, so it may reflect a read error. The J gene is TRBJ1-5, the V gene TRBV20-1; 7 bases are shared with TRBD1. CDR3 length: 13 residues. Germline V gene lookup returns CDR1 DFQATT and CDR2 SNEGSKA (reference sequence). The CDR3 loop is CNAATGNLLPQHF. The CDR3 nucleotides read TGCAATGCTGCGACAGGGAACCTTTTGCCCCAGCATTTT.

The chain couples TRBV6-5 to TRBJ2-7; the match to TRBD2 covers 7 bases. Germline V gene data show CDR1 as MNHEY and CDR2 as SVGAGI. CDR3 size: 15 residues. CDR3: CTGSYSAGVTYEQYF. Here the CDR3 DNA reads TGTACCGGCAGTTACTCGGCGGGAGTTACCTACGAGCAGTACTTC.

This clonotype was recorded once. Since a much larger clone is just one base distant, this may be a read error. J is TRBJ1-1 and V is TRBV30, with D maybe TRBD1 (6 bases). This CDR3 is built from 15 residues. Germline V gene sequence: CDR1 GTSNPN, CDR2 SVGIG (reference sequence). In DNA, the CDR3 is TGTGCCTGGAGTGTAAGGGGACATGAAGTTGCTGATGCTTTCTTT. This translates into CAWSVRGHEVADAFF. The whole variable domain, remainder taken from reference TRBV30 and TRBJ1-1, is SQTIHQWPATLVQPVGSPLSLECTVEGTSNPNLYWYRQAAGRGLQLLFYSVGIGQISSEVPQNLSASRPQDRQFILSSKKLLLSDSGFYLCAWSVRGHEVADAFFGQGTRLTVV.

A remark on this clonotype: One end of the junction varies from germline; a read error may be responsible. J is TRBJ2-7 and V is TRBV5-6; no definite D call. The CDR3 extends over 13 amino acids. From germline, CDR1 is SGHDT and CDR2 YYEEEE. CDR3 amino acids: CTSSFGFTYEQYF. For the CDR3, the DNA is TGTACCAGCAGCTTTGGGTTTACCTACGAGCAGTACTTC.

As regards this clonotype: An end of the junction does not agree with germline; a read error may underlie this. Here the CDR3 reads CVWSPHSPSAQYF. CDR3 DNA: TGTGTCTGGAGTCCCCATAGTCCCTCGGCGCAGTATTTT. The genes are TRBV30 and TRBJ2-3; D is unresolved. The CDR3 totals 13 residues. The V gene's germline CDR1 is GTSNPN and CDR2 SVGIG (reference sequence).

The chain couples TRBV12-3 or TRBV12-4 to TRBJ1-5; D not certain. V was trimmed by 3 bases and J by 9 bases, leaving 15 bases between them. The CDR3 has 14 residues. Here the CDR3 DNA reads TGTGCCAGCAGTTTGCGGGCAGGTGATCGGCCCCAGCATTTT. It specifies CASSLRAGDRPQHF.

Note on this clonotype: No conserved phenylalanine or tryptophan is present at the end of the CDR3, so a read error is the likely explanation. The chain combines TRBV11-2 with TRBJ2-2; D possibly corresponds to TRBD1 (6 bases). The CDR3 has 14 amino acids. The V gene's germline CDR1 is SGHAT and CDR2 FQNNGV. Trimming removed 6 bases at V and 7 bases at J, with 15 bases between. This CDR3 reads CASSKNWDIGELFL. The CDR3, as DNA: TGTGCCAGCAGTAAAAACTGGGACATCGGGGAGCTGTTTTTG.

On this clonotype: The missing conserved phenylalanine or tryptophan at the end of this CDR3 makes a read error likely. The genes are TRBV7-6 and TRBJ2-5; 7 nucleotides agree with TRBD1. With V trimmed by 6 bases and J by 4 bases, 11 bases remained unmatched. Germline V gives CDR1 SGHVS, CDR2 FNYEAQ. This CDR3 has 15 amino acids. The CDR3 region has the DNA TGTGCCAGCAGTCTACAGGGGACGAACCTAGAGACCCAGTACTAC. Translation gives CASSLQGTNLETQYY.

A remark on this clonotype: At one end, the junction sequence differs from germline, possibly due to a read error. The rearrangement joins TRBV29-1 to TRBJ1-1; D is undetermined. From germline, CDR1 is SQVTM and CDR2 ANQGSEA. The CDR3 has 13 residues. The CDR3 DNA is TGCGGCGTTTATCACAACATGAACACTGAAGCTTTCTTT. It is translated as CGVYHNMNTEAFF.

As concerns this clonotype: A clone one base away is much larger, so this may be a read error. The J gene is TRBJ2-7, the V gene TRBV5-1; 14 nucleotides line up with TRBD2. CDR3 length equals 14 residues. Germline V gene data show CDR1 as SGHRS and CDR2 as YFSETQ. The junction had 2 bases not matched to a gene; V was cut back by 4 bases and J by 5 bases. The CDR3 DNA sequence: TGCGCCAGCAGCGCGGGACTAGCGGGAGACGAGCAGTACTTC. Translated: CASSAGLAGDEQYF.